The source of this TCR beta chain is a study of T cells in Graves' hyperthyroidism and ophthalmopathy. Regarding the study as a whole: Ophthalmopathy was predicted by the model a median of roughly 6.6 months ahead of onset.

Germline CDR1 reads SSHAT; CDR2 reads FNYEAQ (reference sequence). This CDR3 has 15 residues. Ophthalmopathy cases met thresholds of Clinical Activity Score at least 3, NOSPECS grade at least 4 and duration under 3 months. The PBMCs studied were ones that came from 8.5 to 10 ml fresh peripheral blood. In regard to this clonotype: Its antigen is unknown.

Using RNA transcripts as the source, TCR beta CDR3 regions were amplified. A first-round RT-PCR of the TCR CDR3 used the HTBI primer set. TCRdb re-derived calls from the multiplex PCR reads in MiXCR, one entry per CDR3 protein. The table shows over 450,000 distinct CDR3 sequences, with roughly 17% occurring only once. This chain uses TRBV7-7 with TRBJ2-5, with D possibly TRBD2 on 6 matching bases. This clonotype was sampled from a young woman with Graves' ophthalmopathy. Sequences were obtained from blood. The CDR3 DNA reads as TGTGCTAGCGGCCGCTCCGGGACGGACGGGGAGACCCAGTACTTC. This gives the protein CASGRSGTDGETQYF.